This TCR beta chain appears in the sequencing data of a study of blood T cell repertoires in COVID-19 (dated by TCRdb to the early 2020s). Looking at the study overall: Samples from collaborators originated in the United States, Italy and Spain and spanned both the acute and convalescent phases of COVID-19. The prospective study material was composed of cDNA or gDNA derived from T cells, B-cell-depleted T cells, or PBMCs. Subjects who had been exposed to COVID-19, were actively infected with it, or had recovered from it provided the deeply sampled blood TCRbeta repertoires that made up the dataset. The repertoires were released in a freely available public database meant as a resource for research on the immune response to SARS-CoV-2. Samples came from the ongoing ImmuneRACE study (first 160 participants) plus 1,254 subjects from 6 global collaborators. Nearly every sample came with metadata listing a de-identified subject ID, COVID-19 status, age in years and sex. Where HLA class I and class II types were available, the types were taken from metadata supplied by the sample provider, not from assay-based typing. Study-wide findings and limitations: The amount of clinical and demographic metadata varied by source and participant and was provided uncurated.

Samples from volunteer blood donors who had recovered from COVID-19 were contributed by a second Seattle source. The collaborating institutions used their own protocols to collect whole blood in K2EDTA tubes. For TCRbeta analysis, collaborator samples were shipped as frozen whole blood, as isolated PBMCs, or as DNA extracted from either sample type. The immunoSEQ Assay, a bias-controlled multiplex PCR, was used to amplify TCRbeta CDR3 regions from genomic DNA. In the authors' own workflow: Within the assay, amplification of reference gene primers was used to estimate how many nucleated cells each sample contained. Sequence reads were collapsed and filtered to measure the absolute abundance of every unique TCRbeta CDR3 rearrangement. For each sample, productive Simpson clonality was calculated as the square root of Simpson's diversity index across productive rearrangements. The table was pulled from immuneACCESS by TCRdb, which kept in-frame rearrangements only. Such tables lose some clones; where checked, under half of the loss comes from unresolved V genes, and the rest has no known cause. The V and J calls and clone size come from that table; D and trimming were worked out from the DNA. Within this sample are approximately 150,000 clones, with approximately 90% of them counted one time only. The ten top clones hold 2% to 2.5% of the sample.

Concerning this clone: Its specific antigen is unknown. Qualities for individual bases were not recorded, and no much larger clone is one base off.

This sequence originates from a man aged 50-59 years who had recovered from COVID-19. What was sequenced was peripheral blood.

The CDR3 region has the sequence CASSLSSGEDEQFF. The DNA sequence reads TGTGCCAGCAGCTTATCGAGCGGGGAGGATGAGCAGTTCTTC. The chain links TRBV7-2 with TRBJ2-1; TRBD2 agrees with 7 junctional bases. The CDR3, from cysteine to phenylalanine, totals 14 residues. Solely the CDR3 DNA is kept, with 42 bases framed from the first base. The germline V gene yields SGHTA for CDR1 and FQGNSA for CDR2. Compared with germline, V lacks 2 bases and J lacks 8 bases; bases without a gene match: 6. Beyond the CDR3, the reference TRBV7-2 and TRBJ2-1 genes provide the residues; the full variable domain reads: GAGVSQSPSNKVTEKGKDVELRCDPISGHTALYWYRQSLGQGLEFLIYFQGNSAPDKSGLPSDRFSAERTGGSVSTLTIQRTQQEDSAVYLCASSLSSGEDEQFFGPGTRLTVL.